This TCR beta chain was retrieved from a study of cytomegalovirus exposure and HLA in healthy donors (dated by TCRdb to the late 2010s). In the study overall: According to a later analysis, one platform produced both the 120 validation repertoires and the roughly 640 repertoires of the first cohort. High-throughput TCR immunosequencing, statistical association of individual TCRs with disease status, and machine learning were combined to predict cytomegalovirus infection status. The aim of the study was to test whether cataloging public T cell receptors could identify signatures of past pathogen exposure. In addition to the first cohort of 500 to 850 subjects, a separate validation cohort of approximately 130 different subjects was used. Paper-wide results and their limitations: All 120 or so repertoires were used to score co-occurrence in the validation cohort in a later analysis, because that analysis had no HLA typing for the cohort. In a later analysis, TCRs clustered in the first cohort were found to also tend to co-occur in the approximately 110 validation repertoires, with around 94% of cluster scores above 0. The classifier was reported to diagnose cytomegalovirus status with high specificity and sensitivity in both the original and validation cohorts. In vitro tests confirmed that a few of the cytomegalovirus-associated TCR beta chains recognize cytomegalovirus antigens. While some public TCRs were present in many individuals, most TCR sequences turned up only very rarely across donors. The authors suggested that the approach could potentially be generalized to other disease states and immunological phenotypes. The study listed 150 to 200 TCR beta chains as associated with cytomegalovirus.

Receptors were amplified or captured by the immunoSEQ multiplex PCR assay. Concerning the study's data processing: A statistical classification framework was built to diagnose cytomegalovirus status from the catalog of TCR beta chain sequences. TCRdb holds this immuneACCESS table with in-frame rearrangements only. Some clones are missing; in checked studies, unresolved V genes explain under half, and the rest has no known cause. That table furnishes V, J and clone size, whereas the DNA furnished D and trimming. The sample table lists fewer than 100,000 clones, nearly 95% of them with a count of one. The ten largest make up approximately 2% of the sample. On this clone: Its antigen remains unidentified. The sample holds no much larger clone one base away, and base qualities are not on file.

Donors formed part of the validation cohort, which comprised over a hundred subjects and was distinct from the first cohort of some 700 subjects. Based on the germline V gene, the CDR1 and CDR2 sequences are MDHEN and SYDVKM. Reading from cysteine to phenylalanine, the CDR3 counts 13 amino acids. The retained sequence is limited to the CDR3, 39 bases, with the frame set at the first base. V is pared back by 7 bases and J by 5 bases, with 12 bases lying between the germline termini. The chain joins TRBV28 to TRBJ2-1, with the D gene too uncertain to name. The sequencing sample was made of PBMCs. This sequence was found in a woman younger than 35 in good health and CMV-seronegative. DNA sequence: TGTGCCAGCAATCTTGAGGTACACAATGAGCAGTTCTTC. Its protein is CASNLEVHNEQFF.